The clone carrying this TCR beta chain turned up a few times. This record belongs to a study of T cell repertoires in cytomegalovirus infection. Germline V CDR1 and CDR2: MNHEY, SMNVEV (reference sequence). V lost 5 bases to trimming and J lost 0 bases, with 15 bases between them. The CDR3 has 16 amino acids. TCRdb re-called the reads with MiXCR, one entry per CDR3 protein. This table has under 600,000 distinct CDR3 sequences, more than 15% appearing once. Source material: CD8+ T cells from PBMCs. The V gene is TRBV27, the J gene TRBJ2-3; possibly TRBD2 for D (5 bases). The sequence was collected from a human donor in good health (CMV status not recorded). Some clones in this sample may be carry-over from other donors' samples. The CDR3 loop is CASSTEAPISTDTQYF. The CDR3 DNA reads TGTGCCAGCAGTACGGAGGCCCCGATAAGCACAGATACGCAGTATTTT.